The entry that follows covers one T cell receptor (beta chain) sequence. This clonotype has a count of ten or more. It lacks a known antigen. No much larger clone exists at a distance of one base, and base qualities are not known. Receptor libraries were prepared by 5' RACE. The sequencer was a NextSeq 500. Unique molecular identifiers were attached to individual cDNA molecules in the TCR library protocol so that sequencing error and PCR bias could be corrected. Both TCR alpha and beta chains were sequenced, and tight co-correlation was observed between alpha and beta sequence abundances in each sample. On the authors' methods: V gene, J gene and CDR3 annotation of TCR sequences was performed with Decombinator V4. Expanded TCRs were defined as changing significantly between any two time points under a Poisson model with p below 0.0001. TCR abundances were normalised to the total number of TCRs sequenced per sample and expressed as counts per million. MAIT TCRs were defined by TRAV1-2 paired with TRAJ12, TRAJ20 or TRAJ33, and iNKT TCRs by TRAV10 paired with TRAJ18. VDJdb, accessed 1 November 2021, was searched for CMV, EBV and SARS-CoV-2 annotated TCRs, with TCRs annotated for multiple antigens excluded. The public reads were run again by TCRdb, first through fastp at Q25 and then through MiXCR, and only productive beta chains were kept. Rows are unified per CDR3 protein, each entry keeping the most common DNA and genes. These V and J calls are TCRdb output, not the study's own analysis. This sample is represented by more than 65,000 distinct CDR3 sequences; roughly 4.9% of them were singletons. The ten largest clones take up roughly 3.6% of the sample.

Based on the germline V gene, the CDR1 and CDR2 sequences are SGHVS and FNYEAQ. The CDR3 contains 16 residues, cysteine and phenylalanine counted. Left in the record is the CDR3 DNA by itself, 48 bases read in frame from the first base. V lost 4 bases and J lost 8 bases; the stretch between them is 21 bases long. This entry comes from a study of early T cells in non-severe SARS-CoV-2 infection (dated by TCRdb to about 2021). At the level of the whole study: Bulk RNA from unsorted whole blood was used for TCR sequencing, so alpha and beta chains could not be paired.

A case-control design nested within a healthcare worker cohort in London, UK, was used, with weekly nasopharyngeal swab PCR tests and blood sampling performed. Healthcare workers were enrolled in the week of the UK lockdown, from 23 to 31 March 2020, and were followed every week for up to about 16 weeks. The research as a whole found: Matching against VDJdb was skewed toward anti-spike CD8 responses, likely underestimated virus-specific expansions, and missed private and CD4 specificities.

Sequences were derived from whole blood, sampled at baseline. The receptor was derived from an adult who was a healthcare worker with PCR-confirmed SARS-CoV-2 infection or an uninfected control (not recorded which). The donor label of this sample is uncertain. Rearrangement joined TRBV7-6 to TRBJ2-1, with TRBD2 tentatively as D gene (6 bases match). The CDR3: CASSSEITSLGDEQFF. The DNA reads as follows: TGTGCCAGCAGCTCCGAGATAACTAGCTTGGGAGATGAGCAGTTCTTC.